This T cell receptor beta chain came from a study of regulatory T cells in long-lasting Graves disease. Study findings and constraints: New patients shared some 890 public clonotypes, fewer than the approximately 2,500 shared by persistent patients.

A note on this clonotype: What it binds is unknown.

Time point in this sample: persistent/refractory GD, antithyroid drugs over 5 years with positive TRAb. Construction of the TCR library relied on RNA isolated from PBMCs. Sequencing libraries for TCR beta were prepared with iRepertoire HTBI primers and Arm-PCR of CDR3 regions. MiXCR, run by TCRdb on the multiplex PCR reads, gives a single entry per CDR3 protein. Of roughly 450,000 distinct CDR3 sequences in the sample, roughly a quarter were seen once. This CDR3 contains 13 residues. The germline gives CDR1 LGHDT, CDR2 YNNKEL (reference sequence). V was shortened by 5 bases and J by 1 base, with 8 bases between the two germline ends.

The gene calls are TRBV3-1 and TRBJ2-5, with D perhaps TRBD1 (5 bases). This clonotype originated in a female donor with Graves disease. The sample in question was peripheral blood mononuclear cells (PBMCs), obtained when the disease was refractory, from a patient treated with antithyroid drugs. CDR3 loop: CASSSGIQETQYF. The CDR3 region has the DNA TGTGCCAGCAGCTCAGGGATCCAAGAGACCCAGTACTTC.